This T cell receptor (beta chain) was recovered during a study of blood T cell repertoires in COVID-19. Cohort placement rested on clinical history that participants reported themselves. Donors in Cohort 3 who had recovered were those with two negative PCRs, healthcare professional clearance, or resolution of their symptoms. The assay was immunoSEQ multiplex PCR, and TCRdb's table has in-frame clones only and misses some. The table includes some 200,000 clones, around 82% detected once. This CDR3 is built from 13 residues. V dropped 5 bases and J dropped 5; count of bases not matched to a gene: 4. The V gene's germline CDR1 is SEHNR and CDR2 FQNEAQ (reference sequence).

The source is a man aged 35 to 55 who had recovered from COVID-19. The genes are TRBV7-9 and TRBJ1-2, with 8 bases identical to TRBD1. The sample consisted of PBMCs or T cells enriched from blood (not recorded which). CDR3 DNA sequence: TGTGCCAGCAGCCAAGACAGGGGTTATGGCTACACCTTC. This gives the protein CASSQDRGYGYTF. Full variable domain (missing parts from reference TRBV7-9 and TRBJ1-2): DTGVSQNPRHKITKRGQNVTFRCDPISEHNRLYWYRQTLGQGPEFLTYFQNEAQLEKSRLLSDRFSAERPKGSFSTLEIQRTEQGDSAMYLCASSQDRGYGYTFGSGTRLTVV.